The 18 T cell receptor beta chains given below trace back to one sample, sequenced in a study of cytomegalovirus exposure and HLA in healthy donors. Profiling relied on immunoSEQ multiplex PCR, and the TCRdb table lists in-frame clones only, not all of them. The data contain tens of thousands of clones, 94% of them seen just once; the ten biggest clones take up about 1.6%. Input material: PBMCs. These receptors were collected from a man aged 18-30 years in good health and CMV-seropositive.

This rearrangement joins TRBV28 to TRBJ1-1; TRBD1 might be the D (6 bases). CDR3 length: 15 amino acids. Between the trimmed V and J ends, which lost 2 bases and 0 bases, there was a span of 10 bases. The V gene's germline CDR1 is MDHEN and CDR2 SYDVKM. This CDR3 is CASSLTRGLNTEAFF. CDR3 DNA sequence: TGTGCCAGCAGTTTAACCAGGGGACTGAACACTGAAGCTTTCTTT.

This clone was recorded once. This rearrangement joins TRBV7-6 to TRBJ2-6; D is unresolved. V dropped 1 base and J dropped 2 bases, with 3 bases sitting between them. Per the germline V gene, CDR1 is SGHVS and CDR2 is FNYEAQ. This CDR3 has 14 amino acids. For the CDR3, the DNA is TGTGCCAGCAGCTTAGGGCCTGGGGCCAACGTCCTGACTTTC. Its translation: CASSLGPGANVLTF.

V and J are TRBV5-6 and TRBJ1-4; unclear D gene. CDR3 length equals 14 residues. Germline lookup yields CDR1 SGHDT and CDR2 YYEEEE. Trimming shortened V by 1 base and J by 4 bases, and 8 bases separated the two germline ends. CDR3: CASSLRSINEKLFF. The CDR3, as DNA: TGTGCCAGCAGCTTGCGTAGCATTAATGAAAAACTGTTTTTT.

As to this clone: An end of the junction differs from the germline gene, which may be a read error. The rearrangement uses TRBV15 and TRBJ2-1; D call uncertain. The length of the CDR3 is 12 residues. Germline V gene data show CDR1 as LNHNV and CDR2 as YYDKDF (reference sequence). The CDR3 DNA reads TGTGCCACCAGCCCCTCCCACAATGAGCAGTTCTTC. Translating it yields CATSPSHNEQFF. The entire variable domain, with the rest obtained from reference TRBV15 and TRBJ2-1, is as follows: DAMVIQNPRYQVTQFGKPVTLSCSQTLNHNVMYWYQQKSSQAPKLLFHYYDKDFNNEADTPDNFQSRRPNTSFCFLDIRSPGLGDTAMYLCATSPSHNEQFFGPGTRLTVL.

V is TRBV5-4 and J is TRBJ2-5, with D uncertain. CDR1 SGHNT and CDR2 YYREEE come from the germline V gene (reference sequence). The CDR3 contains 14 residues. V lost 2 bases, J lost 2 bases, and 10 bases lay in between. The CDR3 coding sequence is TGTGCCAGCAGCTTTATACACCTTCAAGAGACCCAGTACTTC. Translated, it gives CASSFIHLQETQYF.

DNA for the CDR3: TGTGCCAGCACTGTAAGTAGCGGTCTAATCTACGAGCAGTACTTC. Its protein product is CASTVSSGLIYEQYF. The chain employs TRBV6-5 and TRBJ2-7; maybe TRBD2 (6 bases). The germline V gene encodes CDR1 MNHEY and CDR2 SVGAGI. V lost 7 bases to trimming and J lost 3 bases, with 19 bases between them. The CDR3 is 15 residues long.

The chain couples TRBV7-3 to TRBJ2-1, with 7 nucleotides matching TRBD2. The CDR3 extends over 15 amino acids. The J segment lost 1 base and the V segment lost 5 bases, leaving 5 bases of the junction unmatched. The germline CDR1 and CDR2 sequences are SGHTA and FQGTGA. The CDR3 spells CASSPTGGSYNEQFF. CDR3 bases: TGTGCCAGCAGCCCGACGGGGGGTTCCTACAATGAGCAGTTCTTC.

The chain employs TRBV30 and TRBJ2-7; 14 bases are shared with TRBD2. V gave up 1 base and J gave up 2 bases; unmatched junction bases: 22. Per germline, CDR1 GTSNPN and CDR2 SVGIG (reference sequence). This CDR3 spans 22 amino acids. CDR3: CAWSALSPLIGLAGGSPYEQYF. Here the CDR3 DNA reads TGTGCCTGGAGTGCCCTATCCCCATTAATAGGACTAGCGGGAGGTTCCCCCTACGAGCAGTACTTC.

The V call is TRBV6-5, the J call TRBJ2-7; 8 positions match TRBD1. The V gene end was trimmed by 7 bases and the J gene end by 5 bases; junction bases not matched to a gene: 7. Looked up from germline, CDR1 is MNHEY and CDR2 is SVGAGI. This CDR3 comprises 13 residues. This CDR3 is CASIWQGAHEQYF. Here the CDR3 DNA reads TGTGCCAGCATTTGGCAGGGGGCCCACGAGCAGTACTTC.

J is TRBJ2-3 and V is TRBV6-5; TRBD1 aligns across 7 bases. With V trimmed by 8 bases and J by 4 bases, 9 bases remained unmatched. The CDR3 contains 14 residues. Germline V gene data show CDR1 as MNHEY and CDR2 as SVGAGI. CDR3 sequence (DNA): TGTGCCAGCGGCGAGACAGGGTACCCAGATACGCAGTATTTT. As protein: CASGETGYPDTQYF.

Note on this clone: With a far larger clone one base away, a read error is the likely cause. The V gene is TRBV2, the J gene TRBJ2-5; 9 bases agree with TRBD2. CDR3 length: 15 amino acids. In germline, CDR1 is SNHLY, CDR2 FYNNEI. V was clipped by 8 bases and J by 1 base; unmatched bases: 8. Written as DNA, the CDR3 is TGTGCCAGCGCACGGGGGCGGGGGGGCCAAGAGACCCAGTACTTC. Encoded protein: CASARGRGGQETQYF.

The chain employs TRBV4-1 and TRBJ2-5; 10 bases map to TRBD2. The V segment lost 5 bases and the J segment 4 bases; nucleotides outside the gene matches: 10. CDR1 is MGHRA and CDR2 is YSYEKL in the germline V gene. The CDR3 is 16 residues long. CDR3 region: CASSNPTSGRRETQYF. As DNA, the CDR3 is TGCGCCAGCAGCAATCCGACTAGCGGGCGCCGAGAGACCCAGTACTTC.

The V call is TRBV28, the J call TRBJ1-1; D unclear. From germline, CDR1 is MDHEN and CDR2 SYDVKM. V was pared by 1 base and J by 1 base, with 13 bases between. The CDR3 runs to 16 residues. The CDR3 region is CASSLSWASGNTEAFF. For the CDR3, the DNA is TGTGCCAGCAGTTTATCCTGGGCTTCCGGGAACACTGAAGCTTTCTTT.

This chain joins TRBV19 and TRBJ2-1; D remains unclear. Germline V CDR1 and CDR2: LNHDA, SQIVND (reference sequence). Between the trimmed V and J ends, which lost 3 bases and 2 bases, there was a span of 14 bases. The CDR3 length is 16 residues. The CDR3 spells CASSMLRSPTYNEQFF. The CDR3, as DNA: TGTGCCAGTAGTATGTTAAGGAGCCCTACCTACAATGAGCAGTTCTTC.

The chain uses TRBV7-9 and TRBJ2-2; tentative D call: TRBD2 (5 bases). The ends were cut back, 4 bases at V and 0 bases at J, with 6 bases in the middle. The CDR3 covers 14 residues. Germline-derived CDR1 and CDR2 are SEHNR and FQNEAQ (reference sequence). Written as DNA, the CDR3 is TGTGCCAGCAGCTCACTAGCGAACACCGGGGAGCTGTTTTTT. Amino acid sequence: CASSSLANTGELFF.

The chain links TRBV25-1 to TRBJ2-3, with 9 bases identical to TRBD2. CDR3 size: 17 residues. Germline V CDR1 and CDR2: MGHDK, SYGVNS. V lost 5 bases, J lost 5 bases, and 14 bases stayed unmatched. CDR3 DNA: TGTGCCAGCAGTAAGATGGGACTAGCAAATCTGGAAGATACGCAGTATTTT. Amino acid sequence: CASSKMGLANLEDTQYF.

This clone was counted between two and nine times. The V gene is TRBV6-5, the J gene TRBJ2-7, with D possibly TRBD1 on 7 matching bases. The CDR3 is 13 amino acids. The germline V gene encodes CDR1 MNHEY and CDR2 SVGAGI. V lost 4 bases to trimming and J lost 5 bases, with 12 bases between them. The DNA of the CDR3 is TGTGCCAGCAGTTCGACAGGGAGGCACGAGCAGTACTTC. Protein product: CASSSTGRHEQYF.

The V and J genes are TRBV28 and TRBJ2-1; tentative D call: TRBD2 (6 bases). V shed 10 bases and J shed 0 bases, with 10 bases lying between them. Germline CDR1 and CDR2: MDHEN and SYDVKM. This CDR3 region has 13 residues. For the CDR3, the DNA is TGTGCCAACCCGGGACTCTCCTACAATGAGCAGTTCTTC. This sequence encodes CANPGLSYNEQFF.